This TCR beta chain was identified in a study of radiotherapy plus CTLA-4 blockade in lung cancer. Study details: There were objective responses in around 18% of patients, and over 30% had disease control.

Comments on this clone: Its matching antigen is unknown.

Findings and caveats of the study: Early blood T cell clone dynamics, with interferon-beta, were reported to best predict response. In blood, tumor-derived TCR clones expanded after radiotherapy plus ipilimumab.

The J segment lost 4 bases and the V segment lost 0 bases, leaving 4 bases of the junction unmatched. The CDR3 runs 16 residues. Germline-derived CDR1 and CDR2 are MNHEY and SVGAGI. Sequencing was performed with immunoSEQ multiplex PCR; in TCRdb, only in-frame clones are kept and a portion is missing. The data show approximately 30,000 clones, around 70% seen once. The chain couples TRBV6-5 to TRBJ1-2; 11 bases match TRBD1. The clonotype comes from a human donor with non-small cell lung cancer whose response to radiotherapy plus ipilimumab could not be evaluated. Source: peripheral blood, taken from a patient treated with radiotherapy plus ipilimumab. The CDR3: CASSYSWDRGAYGYTF. CDR3 nucleotides: TGTGCCAGCAGTTACTCGTGGGACAGGGGGGCCTATGGCTACACCTTC.